These 26 T cell receptor beta chains came from one sample sequenced in a study of T-cell memory formation after mild COVID-19. MiXCR was run by TCRdb on the 5' RACE reads, yielding one entry per CDR3 protein. The sample includes some 120,000 distinct CDR3 sequences, 15% to 20% of them seen just once. Sequences were obtained from PBMCs or a T cell subset sorted from them (not recorded which). The receptors here all came from an adult woman who had mild COVID-19 (a few samples of this study predate the infection). Cell type and time point are not known.

This chain uses TRBV7-9 with TRBJ2-2; D gene ambiguous. Germline CDR1 is SEHNR and CDR2 is FQNEAQ (reference sequence). The CDR3 extends over 15 amino acids. Trimming left V 0 bases short and J 1 base short, with 6 bases between. CDR3 region: CASSLAPMNTGELFF. CDR3 sequence (DNA): TGTGCCAGCAGCTTAGCGCCCATGAACACCGGGGAGCTGTTTTTT.

The J gene is TRBJ2-4, the V gene TRBV24-1, with TRBD2 as a possible D gene (6 bases). CDR1 and CDR2 from the germline V gene are KGHDR and SFDVKD. CDR3 length: 14 amino acids. Trimming shortened V by 0 bases and J by 8 bases, and 10 bases separated the two germline ends. CDR3 in amino acids: CATSDLRESDIQYF. The CDR3 DNA follows: TGTGCCACCAGTGATTTGCGGGAGTCGGACATTCAGTACTTC.

This clonotype was detected many times. The genes are TRBV6-6 and TRBJ2-7; 10 bases map to TRBD2. This CDR3 spans 13 amino acids. Germline CDR1 is MNHNY and CDR2 is SVGAGI (reference sequence). The trim removed 2 bases at V and 8 bases at J, leaving 3 bases unmatched. The CDR3 region is CASSYASGGQQYF. Here the CDR3 DNA reads TGTGCCAGCAGTTACGCTAGCGGGGGTCAGCAGTACTTC.

The genes are TRBV6-6 and TRBJ2-7; D gene uncertain. This CDR3 has 13 amino acids. Germline V lookup: CDR1 MNHNY, CDR2 SVGAGI (reference sequence). The germline V and J ends were trimmed by 4 bases and 6 bases, with 13 bases remaining between them. CDR3 protein: CASSFPGRGEQYF. CDR3 bases: TGTGCCAGCAGTTTCCCCGGGCGCGGCGAGCAGTACTTC.

This clonotype was counted a few times. The V gene is TRBV20-1, the J gene TRBJ2-1, with 9 nucleotides matching TRBD2. The CDR3 runs to 14 residues. With V trimmed by 6 bases and J by 7 bases, 10 bases remained unmatched. Germline-derived CDR1 and CDR2 are DFQATT and SNEGSKA (reference sequence). The CDR3 sequence is CSALRSGGSNEQFF. DNA for the CDR3: TGCAGTGCCTTGAGAAGCGGGGGGTCTAATGAGCAGTTCTTC.

This clonotype has a handful of counts. The rearrangement links TRBV12-3 or TRBV12-4 to TRBJ1-5; 7 nucleotides agree with TRBD1. V lost 5 bases, J lost 7 bases, and 11 bases stayed unmatched. The CDR3 length is 15 residues. The DNA of the CDR3 is TGTGCCAGCAGTGAGGTTCTGACAGGGACCCAGCCCCAGCATTTT. It codes for CASSEVLTGTQPQHF.

The rearrangement joins TRBV5-1 to TRBJ1-6, with D possibly being TRBD1 (5 bases). CDR1 SGHRS and CDR2 YFSETQ come from the germline V gene. The CDR3 extends over 15 amino acids. V was trimmed by 0 bases and J by 8 bases, leaving 12 bases between them. CDR3 nucleotides: TGCGCCAGCAGCTTGGGGCCGCAGGGTGATTCACCCCTCCACTTT. It is translated as CASSLGPQGDSPLHF.

In this sample, this clonotype turned up a few times. The chain uses TRBV7-9 and TRBJ2-7; TRBD1 matches 9 bases. After removal of 1 base from V and 7 bases from J, the junction contained 5 bases not matched to a gene. Germline V gene data show CDR1 as SEHNR and CDR2 as FQNEAQ (reference sequence). CDR3 size: 14 residues. CDR3 sequence: CASSLVGGTGEQYF. CDR3 sequence (DNA): TGTGCCAGCAGCTTAGTAGGCGGGACAGGGGAGCAGTACTTC.

This sequence joins TRBV4-3 and TRBJ2-3, with no clear D. Germline V gives CDR1 LGHNA, CDR2 YSLEER. Between the trimmed V and J ends, which lost 2 bases and 0 bases, there was a span of 15 bases. This CDR3 has 17 residues. In nucleotides, the CDR3 is TGCGCCAGCAGCCAAAGGTGGCCAGCGTCTAGCACAGATACGCAGTATTTT. This codes for CASSQRWPASSTDTQYF.

The CDR3 region is CASSSPGGGTQYF. In DNA form, the CDR3 reads TGTGCCAGCAGTTCACCAGGGGGCGGCACGCAGTATTTT. J is TRBJ2-3 and V is TRBV12-3 or TRBV12-4, with 8 bases matching TRBD1. Trimming at V came to 4 bases and at J to 9 bases, leaving 6 bases not matched to a gene. The CDR3 has 13 amino acids.

The chain links TRBV13 to TRBJ2-2, with 9 positions matching TRBD1. This CDR3 region has 18 residues. V gave up 0 bases and J gave up 3 bases; unmatched junction bases: 8. Per germline, CDR1 PRHDT and CDR2 FYEKMQ (reference sequence). CDR3 in amino acids: CASSLGTGGIPHTGELFF. CDR3 sequence (DNA): TGTGCCAGCAGCTTAGGGACAGGGGGGATACCGCACACCGGGGAGCTGTTTTTT.

This clonotype has a handful of counts. The gene calls are TRBV28 and TRBJ2-7; no firm D call. V was clipped by 2 bases and J by 3 bases, with 14 bases between them. The V gene's germline CDR1 is MDHEN and CDR2 SYDVKM. The CDR3 is made up of 15 amino acids. The CDR3, as DNA: TGTGCCAGCAGTTTAGGGCAGAATTACGGCTACGAGCAGTACTTC. Translation: CASSLGQNYGYEQYF.

This sequence joins TRBV2 and TRBJ2-7; a possible D gene is TRBD2 (5 bases). Germline lookup yields CDR1 SNHLY and CDR2 FYNNEI. Trimming pared 3 bases from V and 2 bases from J, leaving 8 bases between. The CDR3 is made up of 13 amino acids. The CDR3, as DNA: TGTGCCAGCAGTGATGGACTTGCCTACGAGCAGTACTTC. Residues: CASSDGLAYEQYF. The whole variable domain, remainder taken from reference TRBV2 and TRBJ2-7, is EPEVTQTPSHQVTQMGQEVILRCVPISNHLYFYWYRQILGQKVEFLVSFYNNEISEKSEIFDDQFSVERPDGSNFTLKIRSTKLEDSAMYFCASSDGLAYEQYFGPGTRLTVT.

The CDR3 region has the DNA TGTGCCAGCAGCGTAGATAGCGGGAGAGGAGAGACCCAGTACTTC. Translating it yields CASSVDSGRGETQYF. The gene calls are TRBV9 and TRBJ2-5, with 9 bases aligning to TRBD2. The CDR3 is made up of 15 amino acids. V trimming: 0 bases; J trimming: 4 bases; junction bases outside the gene matches: 4. The germline gives CDR1 SGDLS, CDR2 YYNGEE.

This sequence joins TRBV6-5 and TRBJ1-2; D may be TRBD1 (5 bases). This CDR3 is 14 amino acids long. CDR1 is MNHEY and CDR2 is SVGAGI in the germline V gene. V was cut by 2 bases and J by 4 bases, with 11 bases left in between. This CDR3 is CASSYTGTVYGYTF. DNA of the CDR3: TGTGCCAGCAGTTACACCGGGACGGTCTATGGCTACACCTTC.

This clonotype occurred many times. The chain recombines TRBV29-1 with TRBJ2-1; TRBD2 might be the D (5 bases). Deletions cut 2 bases from V and 5 bases from J, with 13 bases between. The CDR3 is 14 amino acids. CDR1 is SQVTM, CDR2 ANQGSEA, per germline. The CDR3 sequence is CSVERLGKNNEQFF. In DNA, the CDR3 is TGCAGCGTTGAAAGGCTCGGGAAAAACAATGAGCAGTTCTTC.

The gene calls are TRBV19 and TRBJ2-5, with 9 bases lining up with TRBD2. Germline assignment: CDR1 LNHDA and CDR2 SQIVND (reference sequence). V was clipped by 6 bases and J by 1 base; unmatched bases: 9. The CDR3 runs to 16 residues. The CDR3 loop reads CASSPLGSGSQETQYF. Here the CDR3 DNA reads TGTGCCAGTAGCCCGTTAGGTAGCGGGAGCCAAGAGACCCAGTACTTC.

The chain recombines TRBV7-8 with TRBJ1-6; weak D call: TRBD1 (5 bases). The CDR3 has 15 amino acids. Trimming left V 5 bases short and J 3 bases short, with 11 bases between. CDR1 and CDR2 from the germline V gene are SGHVS and FQNEAQ. The CDR3 sequence is CASSESRDYNSPLHF. The CDR3 DNA sequence: TGTGCCAGCAGCGAGTCCAGGGACTATAATTCACCCCTCCACTTT.

The V and J genes are TRBV5-6 and TRBJ1-5; D gene ambiguous. The germline gives CDR1 SGHDT, CDR2 YYEEEE. Trimming took 2 bases from V and 4 from J, leaving 4 bases between them. The CDR3 totals 12 residues. CDR3 bases: TGTGCCAGCAGCTTCTGGAATCAGCCCCAGCATTTT. Protein product: CASSFWNQPQHF.

Only a few counts were recorded for this clonotype. The gene calls are TRBV14 and TRBJ1-1, with D unresolved. Germline V gives CDR1 SGHDN, CDR2 FVKESK. The CDR3 runs to 13 residues. Between the trimmed V and J ends, which lost 0 bases and 4 bases, there was a span of 6 bases. DNA of the CDR3: TGTGCCAGCAGCCAAGATCTGAGCACTGAAGCTTTCTTT. Residues: CASSQDLSTEAFF.

The table lists this clonotype with a few counts. V usage is TRBV10-3 and J usage is TRBJ2-2, with D unclear. Trimming pared 4 bases from V and 3 bases from J, leaving 9 bases between. This CDR3 has 14 residues. Per the germline V gene, CDR1 is ENHRY and CDR2 is SYGVKD. CDR3 coding DNA: TGTGCCATCAGTGGTAGTCAACACACCGGGGAGCTGTTTTTT. Residues: CAISGSQHTGELFF.

CDR3 loop: CASSYGLAGGDEQYF. CDR3 DNA: TGTGCCAGCAGCTATGGTCTAGCGGGGGGGGACGAGCAGTACTTC. The chain recombines TRBV9 with TRBJ2-7, with 12 bases matching TRBD2. CDR3 length: 15 residues. Germline loops: CDR1 SGDLS, CDR2 YYNGEE. V lost 4 bases to trimming and J lost 5 bases; unmatched junction nucleotides: 7.

The chain links TRBV5-6 to TRBJ1-1; the match to TRBD1 covers 10 bases. This CDR3 has 15 amino acids. The germline V gene has CDR1 SGHDT and CDR2 YYEEEE. Losses at the gene ends were 4 bases for V and 5 bases for J; bases not matched to a gene: 8. The CDR3 sequence is CASSPGQGRETEAFF. The CDR3 region has the DNA TGTGCCAGCAGCCCGGGACAGGGGCGGGAAACTGAAGCTTTCTTT. The full variable domain, in which reference TRBV5-6 and TRBJ1-1 provide the parts outside the CDR3, is DAGVTQSPTHLIKTRGQQVTLRCSPKSGHDTVSWYQQALGQGPQFIFQYYEEEERQRGNFPDRFSGHQFPNYSSELNVNALLLGDSALYLCASSPGQGRETEAFFGQGTRLTVV.

The chain joins TRBV3-1 to TRBJ2-3; D is perhaps TRBD2 (5 bases). The CDR3 is 12 amino acids. CDR1 is LGHDT, CDR2 YNNKEL, per germline (reference sequence). Between the trimmed V and J ends, which lost 3 bases and 5 bases, there was a span of 6 bases. The CDR3 nucleotides read TGTGCCAGCAGCCACACTAGAGATACGCAGTATTTT. Protein product: CASSHTRDTQYF.

This clonotype was recorded a few times. The chain has TRBV4-1 and TRBJ1-4; 10 bases align to TRBD1. V trimming: 3 bases; J trimming: 5 bases; junction bases outside the gene matches: 9. The germline V gene encodes CDR1 MGHRA and CDR2 YSYEKL. This CDR3 has 17 amino acids. DNA of the CDR3: TGCGCCAGCAGCCAGGCTGACAGGGGGCAAGTAAATGAAAAACTGTTTTTT. It yields the protein CASSQADRGQVNEKLFF.

This chain links TRBV19 with TRBJ2-2; D is ambiguous. Germline CDR1 reads LNHDA; CDR2 reads SQIVND (reference sequence). This CDR3 is built from 16 residues. V lost 3 bases and J 3 bases, leaving 14 bases between the germline ends. The CDR3, as DNA: TGTGCCAGTAGTATTGCGGCTACAACTTACACCGGGGAGCTGTTTTTT. Translated, it gives CASSIAATTYTGELFF. Filled out from reference TRBV19 and TRBJ2-2, the complete variable domain reads DGGITQSPKYLFRKEGQNVTLSCEQNLNHDAMYWYRQDPGQGLRLIYYSQIVNDFQKGDIAEGYSVSREKKESFPLTVTSAQKNPTAFYLCASSIAATTYTGELFFGEGSRLTVL.